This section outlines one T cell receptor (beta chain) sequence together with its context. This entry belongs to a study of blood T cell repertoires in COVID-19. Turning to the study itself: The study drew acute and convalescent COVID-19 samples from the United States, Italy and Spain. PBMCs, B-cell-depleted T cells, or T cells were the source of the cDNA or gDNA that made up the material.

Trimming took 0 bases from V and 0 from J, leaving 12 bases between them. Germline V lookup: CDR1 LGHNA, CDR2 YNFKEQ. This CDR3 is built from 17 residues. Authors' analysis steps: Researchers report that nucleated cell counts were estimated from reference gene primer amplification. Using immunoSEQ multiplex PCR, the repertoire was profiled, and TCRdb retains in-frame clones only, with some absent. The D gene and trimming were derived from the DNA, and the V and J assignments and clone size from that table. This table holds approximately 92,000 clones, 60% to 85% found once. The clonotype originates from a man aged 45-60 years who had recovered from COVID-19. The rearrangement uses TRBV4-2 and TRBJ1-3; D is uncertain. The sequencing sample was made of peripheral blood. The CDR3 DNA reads TGTGCCAGCAGCCAAGAAATACGACTCAGCTCTGGAAACACCATATATTTT. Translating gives CASSQEIRLSSGNTIYF.